This T cell receptor beta chain was recorded in a study of low-dose radiotherapy and immunotherapy resistance in tumors. cDNA synthesis used a TRAV/TRBV-specific primer set for both chains. TCRs were amplified for approximately 22 PCR cycles with a constant-region primer and V-primer adapter. Using its own MiXCR run on the reads, TCRdb lists one record per CDR3 protein. Of some 100,000 distinct CDR3 sequences listed, 20% to 25% are singletons. Time point given: after trial treatment. Treatment indicated: LDRT plus nivolumab, ipilimumab, low-dose cyclophosphamide and aspirin (RACIN trial). The CDR3 runs to 13 residues. Per the germline V gene, CDR1 is SGDLS and CDR2 is YYNGEE. The V and J ends lost 3 bases and 7 bases respectively, with 11 bases between them.

The J gene is TRBJ2-1, the V gene TRBV9, with D perhaps TRBD1 (6 bases). The TCR was taken from a female donor with ovarian cancer. Sequences were derived from PBMCs, sampled after low-dose radiotherapy plus immunotherapy. This CDR3 reads CASSDPGENEQFF. CDR3 DNA sequence: TGTGCCAGCAGCGACCCAGGGGAGAATGAGCAGTTCTTC. Together with reference TRBV9 and TRBJ2-1, the CDR3 gives the full variable domain: DSGVTQTPKHLITATGQRVTLRCSPRSGDLSVYWYQQSLDQGLQFLIQYYNGEERAKGNILERFSAQQFPDLHSELNLSSLELGDSALYFCASSDPGENEQFFGPGTRLTVL.